The 13 T cell receptor beta chains below come from one sample, sequenced in a study of cytomegalovirus exposure and HLA in healthy donors. With 60 Vbeta and 13 Jbeta primers, the PCR was carried out. Generated by immunoSEQ multiplex PCR, the TCRdb table keeps only in-frame clones and is missing some. There are roughly 100,000 clones in the sample; roughly 83% occur only once, and 3% to 4% lies in the top ten. The sample comprised PBMCs. The receptors derive from a male donor in good health and CMV-seropositive.

This clone has just one count. The chain's CDR3 is CASSQEIRLIRGSGYTF. The DNA of the CDR3 is TGCGCCAGCAGCCAAGAGATACGGTTAATCAGGGGGAGCGGCTACACCTTC. V gene TRBV4-3 combines with J gene TRBJ1-2, with 7 bases that match TRBD1. Germline CDR1 LGHNA, CDR2 YSLEER. After removal of 0 bases from V and 8 bases from J, the junction contained 15 bases not matched to a gene. This CDR3 is built from 17 residues.

The chain couples TRBV29-1 to TRBJ2-1; 7 bases fit TRBD2. In germline, CDR1 is SQVTM, CDR2 ANQGSEA. The CDR3 extends over 15 amino acids. The V gene end was trimmed by 1 base and the J gene end by 0 bases; junction bases not matched to a gene: 3. CDR3: CSVEGLANSYNEQFF. In nucleotides, the CDR3 is TGCAGCGTTGAAGGACTAGCAAACTCCTACAATGAGCAGTTCTTC.

The chain combines TRBV5-4 with TRBJ2-3, with a possible D match to TRBD2 (7 bases). Trimming removed 4 bases at V and 2 bases at J, with 23 bases between. This CDR3 region has 18 residues. Germline CDR1 reads SGHNT; CDR2 reads YYREEE (reference sequence). The CDR3 is CASSRGGGRTPHTDTQYF. The CDR3 DNA sequence: TGTGCCAGCAGCAGGGGAGGGGGAAGGACTCCTCACACAGATACGCAGTATTTT.

This rearrangement joins TRBV6-6 to TRBJ2-1; D is ambiguous. The germline CDR1 and CDR2 sequences are MNHNY and SVGAGI (reference sequence). The V end was cut by 2 bases, the J end by 5 bases, with 7 bases between. The CDR3 totals 13 residues. CDR3 region: CASSYGPNNEQFF. The CDR3 DNA reads as TGTGCCAGCAGTTACGGCCCAAACAATGAGCAGTTCTTC.

The chain links TRBV6-5 to TRBJ1-2, with a possible D match to TRBD1 (5 bases). The CDR3 has 13 residues. Germline V gene sequence: CDR1 MNHEY, CDR2 SVGAGI. V lost 8 bases and J lost 4, with 14 bases in between. CDR3 amino acids: CASGSGTVYGYTF. As DNA, the CDR3 is TGTGCCAGCGGGTCCGGGACTGTCTATGGCTACACCTTC.

V and J are TRBV7-9 and TRBJ2-5; possibly TRBD2 for D (6 bases). Trimming stripped 7 bases from V and 5 bases from J, with 17 bases between. This CDR3 region has 14 residues. Germline V gives CDR1 SEHNR, CDR2 FQNEAQ (reference sequence). CDR3 residues: CASKPTWGRETQYF. The CDR3 coding sequence is TGTGCCAGCAAGCCCACCTGGGGGAGGGAGACCCAGTACTTC.

The chain recombines TRBV5-1 with TRBJ2-2; no firm D call. Germline lookup yields CDR1 SGHRS and CDR2 YFSETQ. V shed 2 bases and J shed 4 bases, with 9 bases lying between them. The CDR3 spans 14 residues. The CDR3 protein is CASSFQQSTGELFF. The CDR3 DNA follows: TGCGCCAGCAGCTTTCAACAGTCCACCGGGGAGCTGTTTTTT. Filled out from reference TRBV5-1 and TRBJ2-2, the complete variable domain reads KAGVTQTPRYLIKTRGQQVTLSCSPISGHRSVSWYQQTPGQGLQFLFEYFSETQRNKGNFPGRFSGRQFSNSRSEMNVSTLELGDSALYLCASSFQQSTGELFFGEGSRLTVL.

The V call is TRBV30, the J call TRBJ2-5; 8 positions match TRBD2. Germline values: CDR1 GTSNPN, CDR2 SVGIG (reference sequence). This CDR3 is 15 amino acids long. The trim removed 4 bases at V and 1 base at J, leaving 8 bases unmatched. The CDR3 sequence is CAWNLGAGGQETQYF. The DNA for the CDR3 is TGTGCCTGGAATCTAGGTGCGGGGGGCCAAGAGACCCAGTACTTC.

This clone has more than one count but fewer than ten. V and J are TRBV5-5 and TRBJ1-4; D remains ambiguous. Germline CDR1 SGHKS, CDR2 YYEKEE (reference sequence). The CDR3 runs 14 residues. V was shortened by 1 base and J by 5 bases, with 9 bases between the two germline ends. The CDR3 region has the DNA TGTGCCAGCAGCTTGTCAGTCCCGAATGAAAAACTGTTTTTT. It translates to CASSLSVPNEKLFF.

The V gene is TRBV15, the J gene TRBJ1-1; 8 nucleotides line up with TRBD1. The CDR3 contains 13 residues. V gave up 3 bases and J gave up 5 bases; unmatched junction bases: 2. Germline lookup yields CDR1 LNHNV and CDR2 YYDKDF (reference sequence). CDR3 nucleotide sequence: TGTGCCACCAGCAGGGACAGGGAGACTGAAGCTTTCTTT. Translated: CATSRDRETEAFF.

CDR3 DNA sequence: TGTGCCTCCCTTTTGGGACAGGGGGCTACCTACGAGCAGTACTTC. Translating it yields CASLLGQGATYEQYF. The chain recombines TRBV30 with TRBJ2-7; 12 bases are shared with TRBD1. CDR3 length: 15 residues. Germline assignment: CDR1 GTSNPN and CDR2 SVGIG (reference sequence). V was clipped by 7 bases and J by 2 bases; unmatched bases: 9. The full variable domain, in which reference TRBV30 and TRBJ2-7 provide the parts outside the CDR3, is SQTIHQWPATLVQPVGSPLSLECTVEGTSNPNLYWYRQAAGRGLQLLFYSVGIGQISSEVPQNLSASRPQDRQFILSSKKLLLSDSGFYLCASLLGQGATYEQYFGPGTRLTVT.

The chain combines TRBV18 with TRBJ1-1, with D perhaps TRBD1 (6 bases). The ends were cut back, 2 bases at V and 5 bases at J, with 15 bases in the middle. Germline CDR1 reads KGHSH; CDR2 reads LQKENI. This CDR3 has 15 amino acids. CDR3 amino acids: CASSPGQGRGTEAFF. In nucleotides, the CDR3 is TGTGCCAGCTCACCAGGGCAGGGGAGGGGGACTGAAGCTTTCTTT.

The V gene is TRBV2, the J gene TRBJ1-2; D is undetermined. Germline V gives CDR1 SNHLY, CDR2 FYNNEI. There are 11 residues in the CDR3. Deletions cut 2 bases from V and 4 bases from J, with 2 bases between. DNA of the CDR3: TGTGCCAGCAGTGAACTCTATGGCTACACCTTC. It translates to CASSELYGYTF.